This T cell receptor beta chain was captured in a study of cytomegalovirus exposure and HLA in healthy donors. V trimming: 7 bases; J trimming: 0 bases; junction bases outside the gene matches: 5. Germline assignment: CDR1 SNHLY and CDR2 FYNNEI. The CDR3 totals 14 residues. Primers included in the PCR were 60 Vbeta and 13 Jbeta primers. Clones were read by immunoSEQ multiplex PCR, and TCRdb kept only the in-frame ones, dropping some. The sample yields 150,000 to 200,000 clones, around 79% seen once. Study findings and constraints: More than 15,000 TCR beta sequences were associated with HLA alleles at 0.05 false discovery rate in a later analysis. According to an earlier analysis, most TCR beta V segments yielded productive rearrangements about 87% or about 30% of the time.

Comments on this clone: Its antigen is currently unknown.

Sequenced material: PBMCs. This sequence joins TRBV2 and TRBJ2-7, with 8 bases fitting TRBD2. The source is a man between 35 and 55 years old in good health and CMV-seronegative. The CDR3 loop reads CASIPSGSSYEQYF. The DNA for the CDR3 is TGTGCCAGCATTCCCAGCGGGAGCTCCTACGAGCAGTACTTC. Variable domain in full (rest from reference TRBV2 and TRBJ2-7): EPEVTQTPSHQVTQMGQEVILRCVPISNHLYFYWYRQILGQKVEFLVSFYNNEISEKSEIFDDQFSVERPDGSNFTLKIRSTKLEDSAMYFCASIPSGSSYEQYFGPGTRLTVT.